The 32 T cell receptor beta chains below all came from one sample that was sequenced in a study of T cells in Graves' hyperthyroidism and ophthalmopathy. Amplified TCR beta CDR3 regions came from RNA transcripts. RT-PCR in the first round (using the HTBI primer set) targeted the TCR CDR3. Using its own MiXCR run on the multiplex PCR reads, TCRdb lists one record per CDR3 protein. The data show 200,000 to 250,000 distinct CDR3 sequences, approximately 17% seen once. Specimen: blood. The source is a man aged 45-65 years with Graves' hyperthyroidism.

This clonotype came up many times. CDR3 DNA: TGCAGTGCTACCGACAATTCGCCTACAGGGACGCAAGAGACCCAGTACTTC. It yields the protein CSATDNSPTGTQETQYF. V usage is TRBV20-1 and J usage is TRBJ2-5; tentative D call: TRBD1 (6 bases). Germline V CDR1 and CDR2: DFQATT, SNEGSKA (reference sequence). The CDR3 runs 17 residues. The ends were cut back, 4 bases at V and 2 bases at J, with 23 bases in the middle.

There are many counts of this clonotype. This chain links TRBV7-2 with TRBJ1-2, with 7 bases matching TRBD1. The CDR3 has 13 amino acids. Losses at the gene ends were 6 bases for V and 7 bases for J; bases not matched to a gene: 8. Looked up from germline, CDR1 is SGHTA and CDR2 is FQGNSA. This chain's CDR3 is CASRGRGRVGYTF. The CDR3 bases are TGTGCCAGCAGGGGGAGGGGGCGCGTTGGCTACACCTTC.

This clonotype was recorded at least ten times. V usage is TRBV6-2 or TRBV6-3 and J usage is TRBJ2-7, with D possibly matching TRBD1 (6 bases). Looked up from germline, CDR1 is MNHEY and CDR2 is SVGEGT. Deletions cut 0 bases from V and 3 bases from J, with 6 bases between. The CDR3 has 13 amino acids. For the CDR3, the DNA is TGTGCCAGCAGTTACTCGACAGGCTACGAGCAGTACTTC. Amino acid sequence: CASSYSTGYEQYF.

The CDR3 protein is CASRTLLGGNTGELFF. CDR3 coding DNA: TGTGCCAGCAGGACCCTCCTAGGGGGGAACACCGGGGAGCTGTTTTTT. V and J are TRBV6-1 and TRBJ2-2; D is possibly TRBD1 (6 bases). Looked up from germline, CDR1 is MNHNS and CDR2 is SASEGT. V lost 6 bases and J 1 base, leaving 15 bases between the germline ends. This CDR3 comprises 16 residues.

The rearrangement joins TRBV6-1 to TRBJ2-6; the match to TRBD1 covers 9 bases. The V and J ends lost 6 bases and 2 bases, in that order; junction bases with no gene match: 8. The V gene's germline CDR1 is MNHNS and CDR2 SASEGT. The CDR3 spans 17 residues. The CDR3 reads CASRQGARFTGANVLTF. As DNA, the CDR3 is TGTGCCAGCAGACAGGGGGCAAGGTTCACTGGGGCCAACGTCCTGACTTTC.

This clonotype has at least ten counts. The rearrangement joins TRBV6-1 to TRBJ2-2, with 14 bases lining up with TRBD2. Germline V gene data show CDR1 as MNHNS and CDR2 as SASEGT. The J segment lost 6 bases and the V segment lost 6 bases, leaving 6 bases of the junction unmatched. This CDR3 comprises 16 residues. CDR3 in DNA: TGTGCCAGCAGCGGACTAGCGGGAGGTTTGTCCGGGGAGCTGTTTTTT. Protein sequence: CASSGLAGGLSGELFF.

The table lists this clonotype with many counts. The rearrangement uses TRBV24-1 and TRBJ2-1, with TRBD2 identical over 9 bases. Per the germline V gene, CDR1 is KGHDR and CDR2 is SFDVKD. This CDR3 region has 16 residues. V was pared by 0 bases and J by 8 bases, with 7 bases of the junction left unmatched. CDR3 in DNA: TGTGCCACCAGTGATTTGATTAGCGGGAGTCTCGATGAGCAGTTCTTC. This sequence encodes CATSDLISGSLDEQFF.

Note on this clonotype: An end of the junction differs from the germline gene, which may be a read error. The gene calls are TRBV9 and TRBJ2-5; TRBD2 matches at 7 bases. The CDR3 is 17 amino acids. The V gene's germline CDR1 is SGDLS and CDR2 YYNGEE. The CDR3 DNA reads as TGTGCCAGCAGCGTAGCCGCGGGGCGGGGGATGGTGGAGACCCAGCACTTC. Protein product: CASSVAAGRGMVETQHF.

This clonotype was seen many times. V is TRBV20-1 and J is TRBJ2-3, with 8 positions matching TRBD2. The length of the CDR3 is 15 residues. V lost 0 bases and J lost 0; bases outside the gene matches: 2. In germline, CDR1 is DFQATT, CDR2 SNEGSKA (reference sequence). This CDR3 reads CSARDPSGSTDTQYF. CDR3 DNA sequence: TGCAGTGCTAGAGATCCTAGCGGGAGCACAGATACGCAGTATTTT.

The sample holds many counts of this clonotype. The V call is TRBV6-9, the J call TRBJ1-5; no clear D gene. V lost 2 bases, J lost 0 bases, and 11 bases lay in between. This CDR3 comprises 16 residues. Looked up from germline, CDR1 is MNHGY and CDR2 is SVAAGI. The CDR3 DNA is TGTGCCAGCAGTTATGTGGTAGGATTTAGCAATCAGCCCCAGCATTTT. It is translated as CASSYVVGFSNQPQHF.

CDR3 in amino acids: CASIGGTGPGNTIYF. As DNA, the CDR3 is TGTGCCAGCATCGGGGGGACAGGGCCTGGAAACACCATATATTTT. The chain recombines TRBV5-7 with TRBJ1-3; TRBD1 aligns across 9 bases. TRBV5-7 is marked as an open reading frame, function uncertain. The CDR3 totals 15 residues. V trimming: 6 bases; J trimming: 2 bases; junction bases outside the gene matches: 6.

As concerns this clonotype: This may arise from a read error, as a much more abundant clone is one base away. The CDR3 here is CASSTSGGTQEQYF. The CDR3 nucleotides are TGTGCCAGCAGCACTAGCGGGGGAACCCAAGAGCAGTACTTC. The V call is TRBV7-9, the J call TRBJ2-7; TRBD2 aligns across 11 bases. The J segment lost 7 bases and the V segment lost 5 bases, leaving 7 bases of the junction unmatched. CDR3 size: 14 residues. CDR1 and CDR2 from the germline V gene are SEHNR and FQNEAQ (reference sequence).

The CDR3 is CASSLASPGNEQFF. The CDR3 DNA sequence: TGTGCCAGCAGTTTGGCTAGCCCGGGCAATGAGCAGTTCTTC. The chain recombines TRBV12-3 or TRBV12-4 with TRBJ2-1; possibly TRBD2 for D (5 bases). V was clipped by 3 bases and J by 6 bases, with 12 bases between them. This CDR3 region has 14 residues.

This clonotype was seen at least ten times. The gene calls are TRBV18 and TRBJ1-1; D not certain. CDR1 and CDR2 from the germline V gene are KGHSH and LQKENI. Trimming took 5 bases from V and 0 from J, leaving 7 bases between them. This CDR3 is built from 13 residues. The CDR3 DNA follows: TGTGCCAGCTCAAGCCAGATGAACACTGAAGCTTTCTTT. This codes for CASSSQMNTEAFF.

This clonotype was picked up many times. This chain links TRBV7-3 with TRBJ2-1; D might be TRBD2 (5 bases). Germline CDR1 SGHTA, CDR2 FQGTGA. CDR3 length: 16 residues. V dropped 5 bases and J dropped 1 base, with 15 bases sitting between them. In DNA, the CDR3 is TGTGCCAGCAGCCCCGCGGGCGGATATTCCTACAATGAGCAGTTCTTC. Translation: CASSPAGGYSYNEQFF.

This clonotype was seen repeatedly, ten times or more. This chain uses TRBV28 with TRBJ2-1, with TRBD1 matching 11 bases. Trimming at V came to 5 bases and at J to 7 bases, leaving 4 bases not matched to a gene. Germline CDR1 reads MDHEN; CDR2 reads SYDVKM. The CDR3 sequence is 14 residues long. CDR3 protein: CASSRTGGQNEQFF. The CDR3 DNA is TGTGCCAGCAGTCGGACAGGGGGCCAAAATGAGCAGTTCTTC.

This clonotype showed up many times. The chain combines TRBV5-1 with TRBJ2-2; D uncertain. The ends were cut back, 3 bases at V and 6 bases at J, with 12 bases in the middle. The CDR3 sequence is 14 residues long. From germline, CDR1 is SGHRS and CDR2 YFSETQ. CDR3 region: CASSYAKRSGELFF. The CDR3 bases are TGCGCCAGCAGCTACGCCAAGCGTTCCGGGGAGCTGTTTTTT.

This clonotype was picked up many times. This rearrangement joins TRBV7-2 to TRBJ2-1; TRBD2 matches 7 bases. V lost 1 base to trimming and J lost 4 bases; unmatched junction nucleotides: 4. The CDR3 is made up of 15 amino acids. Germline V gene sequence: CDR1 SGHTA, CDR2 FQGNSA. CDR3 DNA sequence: TGTGCCAGCAGCTTAGGCCTAGCGGAATACAATGAGCAGTTCTTC. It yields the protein CASSLGLAEYNEQFF.

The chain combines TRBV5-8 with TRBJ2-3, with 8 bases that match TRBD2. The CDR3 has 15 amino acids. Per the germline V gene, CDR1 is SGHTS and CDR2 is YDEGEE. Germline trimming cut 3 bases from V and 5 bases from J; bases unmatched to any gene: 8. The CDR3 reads CASSSERERGDTQYF. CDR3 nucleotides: TGTGCCAGCAGCTCCGAGCGGGAGCGCGGAGATACGCAGTATTTT.

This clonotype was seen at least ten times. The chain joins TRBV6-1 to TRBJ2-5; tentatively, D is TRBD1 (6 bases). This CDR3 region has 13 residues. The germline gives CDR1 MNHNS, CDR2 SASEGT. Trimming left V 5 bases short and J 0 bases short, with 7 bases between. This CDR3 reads CASSRQDQETQYF. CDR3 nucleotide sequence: TGTGCCAGCAGTCGACAGGACCAAGAGACCCAGTACTTC.

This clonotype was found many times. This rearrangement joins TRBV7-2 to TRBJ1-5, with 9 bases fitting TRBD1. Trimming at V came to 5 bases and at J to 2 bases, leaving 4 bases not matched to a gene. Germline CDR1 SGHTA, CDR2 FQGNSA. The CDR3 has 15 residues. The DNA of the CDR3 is TGTGCCAGCAGCCCGGACAGGGGTGGCAATCAGCCCCAGCATTTT. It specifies CASSPDRGGNQPQHF.

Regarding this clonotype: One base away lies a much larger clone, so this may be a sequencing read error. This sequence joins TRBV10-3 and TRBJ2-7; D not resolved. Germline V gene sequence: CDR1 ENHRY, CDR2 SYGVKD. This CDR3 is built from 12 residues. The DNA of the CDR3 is TGTGCCATCAGTTCAGGAGCCTACGGGCAGTACTTC. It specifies CAISSGAYGQYF.

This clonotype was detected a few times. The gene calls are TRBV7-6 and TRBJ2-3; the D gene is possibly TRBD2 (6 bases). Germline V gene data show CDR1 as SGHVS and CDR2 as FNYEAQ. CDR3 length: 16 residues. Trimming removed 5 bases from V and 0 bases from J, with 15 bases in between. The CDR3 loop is CASSPRRGASTDTQYF. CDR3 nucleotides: TGTGCCAGCAGCCCCCGGCGCGGGGCTAGCACAGATACGCAGTATTTT.

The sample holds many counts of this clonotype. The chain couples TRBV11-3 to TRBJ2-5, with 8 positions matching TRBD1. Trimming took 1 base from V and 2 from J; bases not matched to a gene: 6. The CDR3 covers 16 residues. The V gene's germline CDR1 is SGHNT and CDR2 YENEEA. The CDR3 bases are TGTGCCAGCAGCTTAGGACAGGGGCCGGGGCAAGAGACCCAGTACTTC. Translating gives CASSLGQGPGQETQYF.

DNA for the CDR3: TGTGCCTGGAGTAACAGGGTTAAGGCTGAAAAACTGTTTTTT. Translated: CAWSNRVKAEKLFF. This rearrangement joins TRBV30 to TRBJ1-4, with D possibly being TRBD1 (6 bases). This CDR3 spans 14 amino acids. Per germline, CDR1 GTSNPN and CDR2 SVGIG (reference sequence). V gave up 2 bases and J gave up 7 bases, with 14 bases separating them.

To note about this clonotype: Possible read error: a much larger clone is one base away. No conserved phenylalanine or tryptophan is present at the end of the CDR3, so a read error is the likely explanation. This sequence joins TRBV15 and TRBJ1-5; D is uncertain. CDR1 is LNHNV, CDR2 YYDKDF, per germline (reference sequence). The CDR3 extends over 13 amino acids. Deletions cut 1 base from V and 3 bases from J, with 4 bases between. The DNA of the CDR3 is TGTGCCACCAGCAGAGCTCCCAATCAGCCCCAGCATCTT. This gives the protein CATSRAPNQPQHL.

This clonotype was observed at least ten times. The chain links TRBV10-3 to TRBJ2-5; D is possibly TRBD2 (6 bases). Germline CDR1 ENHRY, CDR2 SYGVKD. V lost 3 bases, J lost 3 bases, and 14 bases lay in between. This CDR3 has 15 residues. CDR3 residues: CAISDSGGREETQYF. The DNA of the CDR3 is TGTGCCATCAGTGACTCCGGGGGACGGGAAGAGACCCAGTACTTC.

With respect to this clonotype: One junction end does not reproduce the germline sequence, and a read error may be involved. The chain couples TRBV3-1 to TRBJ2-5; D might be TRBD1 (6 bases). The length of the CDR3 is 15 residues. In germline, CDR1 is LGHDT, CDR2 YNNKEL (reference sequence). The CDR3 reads CANSLGQPYQETQYF. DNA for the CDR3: TGCGCCAACAGCCTCGGACAGCCCTACCAAGAGACCCAGTACTTC.

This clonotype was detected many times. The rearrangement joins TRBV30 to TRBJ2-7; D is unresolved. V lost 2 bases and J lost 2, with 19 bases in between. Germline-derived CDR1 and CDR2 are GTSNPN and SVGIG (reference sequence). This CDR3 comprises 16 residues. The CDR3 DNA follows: TGTGCCTGGAGTATCGGTTTGGGTGGCTTAACCTACGAGCAGTACTTC. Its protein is CAWSIGLGGLTYEQYF.

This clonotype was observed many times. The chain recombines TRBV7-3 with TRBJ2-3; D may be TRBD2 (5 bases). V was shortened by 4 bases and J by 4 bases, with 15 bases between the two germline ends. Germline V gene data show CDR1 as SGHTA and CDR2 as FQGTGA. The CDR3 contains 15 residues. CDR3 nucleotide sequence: TGTGCCAGCAGCTGGGGATATGGGCGGGCAGATACGCAGTATTTT. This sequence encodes CASSWGYGRADTQYF.

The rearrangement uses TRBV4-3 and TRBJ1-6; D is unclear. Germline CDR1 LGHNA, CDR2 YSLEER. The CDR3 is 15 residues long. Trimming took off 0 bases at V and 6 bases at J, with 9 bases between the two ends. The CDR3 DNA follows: TGCGCCAGCAGCCAAGATAGGAAGGGTAATTCACCCCTCCACTTT. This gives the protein CASSQDRKGNSPLHF.

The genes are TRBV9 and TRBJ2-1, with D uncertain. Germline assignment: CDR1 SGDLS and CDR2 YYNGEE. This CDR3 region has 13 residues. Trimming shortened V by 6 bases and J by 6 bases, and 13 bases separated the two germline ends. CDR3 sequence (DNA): TGTGCCAGCACCTCCCCGCCCCGCAATGAGCAGTTCTTC. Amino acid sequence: CASTSPPRNEQFF.